A selection of T cell receptor beta chains follows, all from one sample in a study of identical twins' blood T cells. TCRdb re-derived calls from the 5' RACE reads in MiXCR, one entry per CDR3 protein. In the table there are a few hundred thousand distinct CDR3 sequences, about 28% of which are singletons. Sequencing used PBMCs. Source of these receptors: a woman between 18 and 55 years old in good health. Both conserved end residues are part of each CDR3. A D gene is named only where the DNA matches it firmly. Clone size is given for some rows only: seen once, a few or many times, or a class if the clone is expanded.

>few|TRBV10-2|-|TRBJ2-7
TGCGCCAGCAGCGTGCAGGGGCTGGCCTACGAGCAGTACTTC
CASSVQGLAYEQYF
>once|TRBV5-1|-|TRBJ2-1
TGCGCCAGCAGTGGTCAGGGCGCCTACAATGAGCAGTTCTTC
CASSGQGAYNEQFF
>many|TRBV6-1|-|TRBJ2-1
TGTGCCAGCACGGGACAAAACAATGAGCAGTTCTTC
CASTGQNNEQFF
>few|TRBV25-1|-|TRBJ1-1
TGTGCCAGCAGACCGAGTAACACTGAAGCTTTCTTT
CASRPSNTEAFF
>-|TRBV7-9|-|TRBJ2-1
TGTGCCAGCAGCTGGCCTCTAGGCAATGAGCAGTTCTTC
CASSWPLGNEQFF
>few|TRBV5-1|-|TRBJ2-5
TGCGCCAGCAGCTTGGCCACCTCAGAGACCCAGTACTTC
CASSLATSETQYF
>many|TRBV5-4|-|TRBJ1-4
TGTGCCAGCACCAAACGGGGTGGAGAAACTAATGAAAAACTGTTTTTT
CASTKRGGETNEKLFF
>-|TRBV12-3/TRBV12-4|-|TRBJ1-1
TGTGCCAGCAGTTACCCCAGCGTCGGGGACACTGAAGCTTTCTTT
CASSYPSVGDTEAFF
>-|TRBV29-1|-|TRBJ1-3
TGCAGCGTTGAAATAGACAGCTCTGGAAACACCATATATTTT
CSVEIDSSGNTIYF
>few|TRBV29-1|TRBD1|TRBJ2-2
TGCAGCGTCTCGACAGGGCGGTCCGGGGAGCTGTTTTTT
CSVSTGRSGELFF
>-|TRBV4-3|-|TRBJ1-2
TGCGCCAGCAGCCAAGGCCGCACGGTGAACTATGGCTACACCTTC
CASSQGRTVNYGYTF
>few|TRBV19|-|TRBJ1-5
TGTGCCAGCAATGGGAACGCGAGGCAGCCCCAGCATTTT
CASNGNARQPQHF
>-|TRBV29-1|-|TRBJ2-3
TGCAGCACCGACACAGATACGCAGTATTTT
CSTDTDTQYF
>few|TRBV20-1|TRBD2|TRBJ2-7
TGCAGTGCTAGTAGCGGGAGTATTTACGAGCAGTACTTC
CSASSGSIYEQYF
>many|TRBV6-5|-|TRBJ1-5
TGTGCCAGCAGTTACTCGATTGGGAGCAATCAGCCCCAGCATTTT
CASSYSIGSNQPQHF
>-|TRBV2|-|TRBJ2-1
TGTGCCAGCAGTGAAAGTCGGCGGGACCACAATGAGCAGTTCTTC
CASSESRRDHNEQFF
>-|TRBV5-1|TRBD1|TRBJ1-1
TGCGCCAGCAGCTTGGACAGGGGGCAAGGATGGAACACTGAAGCTTTCTTT
CASSLDRGQGWNTEAFF
>-|TRBV14|-|TRBJ2-5
TGTGCCAGCAGACAAACTGAGCAAGAGACCCAGTACTTC
CASRQTEQETQYF
>-|TRBV25-1|-|TRBJ2-7
TGTGCCAGCAGTACCCTTTCACGGGACGAGCAGTACTTC
CASSTLSRDEQYF
>few|TRBV27|-|TRBJ2-2
TGTGCCAGCAGTTTTAAGGCCGGGGAGCTGTTTTTT
CASSFKAGELFF
>once|TRBV7-2|-|TRBJ1-1
TGTGCCAGCAGACTCAGGGGAAACACTGAAGCTTTCTTT
CASRLRGNTEAFF
>few|TRBV29-1|TRBD1|TRBJ1-1
TGCAGCGTTGTTGGACAGGCGAACACTGAAGCTTTCTTT
CSVVGQANTEAFF
>-|TRBV27|TRBD2|TRBJ2-3
TGTGCCAGCAGTACCCGACTAGCGGGAGTAGCAGATACGCAGTATTTT
CASSTRLAGVADTQYF
>few|TRBV6-6|-|TRBJ1-1
TGTGCCAGCTTCGGATTGCCGGGCCTGAACACTGAAGCTTTCTTT
CASFGLPGLNTEAFF
>many|TRBV29-1|-|TRBJ2-4
TGCAGCGTTGGGGTCGGAAACATTCAGTACTTC
CSVGVGNIQYF
>-|TRBV13|-|TRBJ1-5
TGTGCCAGCAGAGAACGCGCGAGCAATCAGCCCCAGCATTTT
CASRERASNQPQHF
>-|TRBV7-9|-|TRBJ2-3
TGTGCCAGCAGCATGACCTCCACAGATACGCAGTATTTT
CASSMTSTDTQYF
>few|TRBV7-6|-|TRBJ1-1
TGTGCCAGCAGCTTAGCGTTTGCGGAAATGAACACTGAAGCTTTCTTT
CASSLAFAEMNTEAFF
>few|TRBV27|-|TRBJ2-1
TGTGCCAGCAGTTTCCCTCTCGGGGGCGAGCAGTTCTTC
CASSFPLGGEQFF
>few|TRBV10-2|-|TRBJ1-2
TGCGCCACCCTGAGGGGAAGTGGCTATGGCTACACCTTC
CATLRGSGYGYTF
>-|TRBV5-1|TRBD2|TRBJ2-2
TGCGCCAGCAGCTTCGGACTAGCGGGGGGCCTGAGGACCGGGGAGCTGTTTTTT
CASSFGLAGGLRTGELFF
>-|TRBV20-1|TRBD2|TRBJ2-3
TGCAGTGCCCCTTCCCCACTAGCGGGAGGCAGCACAGATACGCAGTATTTT
CSAPSPLAGGSTDTQYF
>few|TRBV18|-|TRBJ1-2
TGTGCCAGCTCACCAAAAAGGGATAACTATGGCTACACCTTC
CASSPKRDNYGYTF
>-|TRBV19|-|TRBJ2-1
TGTGCCAGTAGCCTGGAGGGGGGCTCCTACAATGGGCAGTTCTTC
CASSLEGGSYNGQFF
>few|TRBV27|-|TRBJ1-2
TGTGCCAGCAGTTTAATCTGGGGTTCCTATGGCTACACCTTC
CASSLIWGSYGYTF
>-|TRBV15|TRBD1|TRBJ2-3
TGTGCCACCAGCAGTCGATTTGGGGACAGGGTAAATACGCAGTATTTT
CATSSRFGDRVNTQYF
>few|TRBV18|-|TRBJ1-4
TGTGCCAGCTCGTCCCCAGGGGACTCTTCGAGAAAACTGTTTTTT
CASSSPGDSSRKLFF
>-|TRBV6-6|TRBD1|TRBJ1-3
TGTGCCAGCAGACCGCAACAGGGGACGATGGGTGCTTCTGGAAACACCATATATTTT
CASRPQQGTMGASGNTIYF
>-|TRBV12-5|-|TRBJ1-2
TGTGCTAGTGGTTTGGACTATGGCTACACCTTC
CASGLDYGYTF
>-|TRBV10-3|TRBD2|TRBJ2-1
TGTGCCACGAAGACTAGCGGGGTTGTCTACAATGAGCAGTTCTTC
CATKTSGVVYNEQFF
>-|TRBV18|-|TRBJ1-1
TGTGCCAGCTCCCCTCCGATGAACACTGAAGCTTTCTTT
CASSPPMNTEAFF
>-|TRBV19|-|TRBJ2-1
TGTGCCAGTAAGTGGAGCCAGGTAGGAAATGAGCAGTTCTTC
CASKWSQVGNEQFF
>-|TRBV6-5|-|TRBJ1-1
TGTGCCAGCAGCCGGGGGGCGACTGAAGCTTTCTTT
CASSRGATEAFF
>-|TRBV7-2|TRBD2|TRBJ2-1
TGTACCAGCGGGCTAGCGGGAGTCGTCTACAATGAGCAGTTCTTC
CTSGLAGVVYNEQFF
>few|TRBV5-1|TRBD2|TRBJ2-2
TGCGCCAGCAGCGCGGCTAGCGGGAGTTTTACCGGGGAGCTGTTTTTT
CASSAASGSFTGELFF
>-|TRBV5-1|-|TRBJ2-1
TGCGCCAGCAGCTTGGAGTACGGGACCCCCTACAATGAGCAGTTCTTC
CASSLEYGTPYNEQFF
>-|TRBV6-2/TRBV6-3|-|TRBJ1-2
TGTGCCAGCAGTGAAAGAACAGCTAACTATGGCTACACCTTC
CASSERTANYGYTF
>-|TRBV7-8|-|TRBJ1-5
TGTGCCAGCAGCTTCCGCAAGATGCCCCAGCATTTT
CASSFRKMPQHF
>-|TRBV9|-|TRBJ1-5
TGTGCCAGCAGCGGAGGGTCTACATATCAGCCCCAGCATTTT
CASSGGSTYQPQHF
>few|TRBV7-9|-|TRBJ1-2
TGTGCCGACTCGTTTGCCCCTAACTATGGCTACACCTTC
CADSFAPNYGYTF
>-|TRBV18|-|TRBJ1-3
TGTGCCAGCTCACCGTCCGGCTTGCCAGTTCCCTCTGGAAACACCATATATTTT
CASSPSGLPVPSGNTIYF
>-|TRBV20-1|-|TRBJ2-1
TGCAGCCCTCTAGCGAACGCTAACAATGAGCATTTCTTC
CSPLANANNEHFF
>few|TRBV7-9|-|TRBJ1-1
TGTGCCAGCAGCATAGGTTTGTCGACTGAAGCTTTCTTT
CASSIGLSTEAFF